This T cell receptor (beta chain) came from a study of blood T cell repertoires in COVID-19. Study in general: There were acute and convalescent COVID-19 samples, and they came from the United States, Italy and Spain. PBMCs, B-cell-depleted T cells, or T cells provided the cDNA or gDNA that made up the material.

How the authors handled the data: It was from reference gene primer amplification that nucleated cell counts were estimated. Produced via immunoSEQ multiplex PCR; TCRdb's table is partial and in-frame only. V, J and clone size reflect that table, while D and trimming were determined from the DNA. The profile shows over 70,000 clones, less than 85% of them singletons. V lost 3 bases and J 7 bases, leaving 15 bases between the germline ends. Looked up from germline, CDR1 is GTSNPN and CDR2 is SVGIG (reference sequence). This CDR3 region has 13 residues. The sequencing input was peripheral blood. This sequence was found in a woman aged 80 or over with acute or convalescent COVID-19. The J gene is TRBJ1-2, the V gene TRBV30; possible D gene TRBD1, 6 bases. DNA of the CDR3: TGTGCCTGGAGGCACAGGACAGCGCCTGGCTACACCTTC. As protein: CAWRHRTAPGYTF.